This is a list of T cell receptor beta chains from one sample in a study of blood T cell repertoires in COVID-19. Sequencing was performed with immunoSEQ multiplex PCR; in TCRdb, only in-frame clones are kept and a portion is missing. Among about 190,000 clones listed, 70% to 90% were seen once. Source material: peripheral blood. The receptors here all came from a man in his sixties with active or convalescent COVID-19. Each CDR3 is given with its conserved first and last residue. A D gene is named only where the DNA matches it firmly. The size of a clone is reported for some rows only, either as once, few or many, or as a class for expanded clones.

d_call clone_size j_call cdr3_length v_call cdr3_nt cdr3_aa
TRBD1 . TRBJ2-2 14 TRBV7-2 TGTGCCAGCAGGCTGGGACAGTACACCGGGGAGCTGTTTTTT CASRLGQYTGELFF
TRBD1 . TRBJ1-1 14 TRBV7-2 TGTGCCAGCAGCCGCCCAGGGGGCGAAACTGAAGCTTTCTTT CASSRPGGETEAFF
TRBD2 . TRBJ2-1 11 TRBV24-1 TGTGCCACCAGCGGGGAGGGTGAGCAGTTCTTC CATSGEGEQFF
. . TRBJ2-5 13 TRBV3-1/TRBV3-2 TGTGCCAGCAGCCAAGGAGAGGGAGAGACCCAGTACTTC CASSQGEGETQYF
TRBD1 . TRBJ1-1 18 TRBV18 TGTGCCAGCTCACGAACAGGGACAGCCGGGCCTCCGAACACTGAAGCTTTCTTT CASSRTGTAGPPNTEAFF
TRBD2 . TRBJ2-1 14 TRBV2 TGTGCCAGCAGTGGCGGGGGAAATTACAATGAGCAGTTCTTC CASSGGGNYNEQFF
. . TRBJ1-2 11 TRBV20-1 TGCAGTGCCCCTGGGGCCCATGGCTACACCTTC CSAPGAHGYTF
TRBD1 . TRBJ2-2 15 TRBV5-1 TGCGCCAGCAGCTCGGACAGGGCGAACACCGGGGAGCTGTTTTTT CASSSDRANTGELFF
TRBD1 . TRBJ1-1 14 TRBV24-1 TGTGCCACCATGGGACAGGGGCTAAACACTGAAGCTTTCTTT CATMGQGLNTEAFF
. . TRBJ2-3 15 TRBV24-1 TGTGCCACCAGTGCCCCCTCAGGGATCTCAGATACGCAGTATTTT CATSAPSGISDTQYF
TRBD1 . TRBJ1-6 16 TRBV7-6 TGTGCCAGCAGCTTATTACAGGGGGCGAATAATTCACCCCTCCACTTT CASSLLQGANNSPLHF
. . TRBJ1-2 12 TRBV10-3 TGTGCCATCAGCCCTACTAACTATGGCTACACCTTC CAISPTNYGYTF
TRBD1 . TRBJ2-7 15 TRBV7-2 TGTGCCAGCAGCTTAGCGGCAGGGGGCGCTTACGAGCAGTACTTC CASSLAAGGAYEQYF
TRBD1 once TRBJ1-5 16 TRBV19 TGTGCCAGTACCGCCGCTCGGGACAGGGGACCTCAGCCCCAGCATTTT CASTAARDRGPQPQHF
. . TRBJ1-1 15 TRBV6-6 TGTGCCAGCAGTTACGTCCCAGGGCCCAACACTGAAGCTTTCTTT CASSYVPGPNTEAFF
TRBD2 . TRBJ2-3 16 TRBV5-1 TGCGCCAGCAGCTCGGGACTAGCGGGGAAGGCAGATACGCAGTATTTT CASSSGLAGKADTQYF
. . TRBJ2-5 12 TRBV6-5 TGTGCCAGCAGGCAAGAGGGAGGGACCCAGTACTTC CASRQEGGTQYF
TRBD2 once TRBJ2-7 15 TRBV11-2 TGTGCCAGCAGCTCGACCGGACTAGGGATAAGCGAGCAGTACTTC CASSSTGLGISEQYF
. . TRBJ2-7 15 TRBV5-4 TGTGCCAGCAGCTTGGGTGGCAGGTCGGACTACGAGCAGTACTTC CASSLGGRSDYEQYF
. . TRBJ1-3 14 TRBV9 TGTGCCAGCAGCGTAGGAGGGTACGGAAACACCATATATTTT CASSVGGYGNTIYF
. . TRBJ1-1 17 TRBV5-5 TGTGCCAGCAGCGCTGCGGGACCAGGCAGACCGAACACTGAAGCTTTCTTT CASSAAGPGRPNTEAFF
TRBD1 . TRBJ1-1 15 TRBV5-1 TGCGCCAGCAGTTCCCTCGCGGGACAGACGACTGAAGCTTTCTTT CASSSLAGQTTEAFF
. . TRBJ1-1 16 TRBV25-1 TGTGCCCCAGCAGCCCCAGAGAGCCCCAGTGGACTTGAAGCTTTCTTT CAPAAPESPSGLEAFF
. . TRBJ1-1 14 TRBV30 TGTGCCTGGAAACAGAGAGCGGTGAACACTGAAGCTTTCTTT CAWKQRAVNTEAFF
. . TRBJ2-5 16 TRBV27 TGTGCCAGCAGTTTATCGGGACCCCCAGGAGGGGAGACCCAGTACTTC CASSLSGPPGGETQYF
TRBD1 . TRBJ1-6 16 TRBV6-6 TGTGCCAGCAGTTACCAACAGGGGAGCGGAGATCCACCCCTCCACTTT CASSYQQGSGDPPLHF
. . TRBJ1-2 15 TRBV11-3 TGTGCCAGCAGCTTAGGGTCTGGGGGCGGCTATGGCTACACCTTC CASSLGSGGGYGYTF
TRBD1 . TRBJ1-5 13 TRBV6-5 TGTGCCAGCGGACAGGGAGAAGCTCAGCCCCAGCATTTT CASGQGEAQPQHF
TRBD1 . TRBJ2-7 14 TRBV27 TGTGCCAGCAGCTCGACAGGGCAAAGTCGCGAGCAGTACTTC CASSSTGQSREQYF
TRBD1 . TRBJ1-2 15 TRBV7-2 TGTGCCAGCAGCGTAGGGACAGCTCATAGTGGTGGCTACACCTTC CASSVGTAHSGGYTF
. . TRBJ2-2 14 TRBV7-3 TGTGCCAGCTCGACAGAGGTGAACACCGGGGAGCTGTTTTTT CASSTEVNTGELFF